This TCR beta chain was profiled in a study of T cell repertoires in ileal Crohn's disease. The study, taken as a whole, reports: Active smokers at surgery had more clonal expansions than non-smokers.

Eligibility required adulthood, ileal or ileocolonic Crohn's disease and indicated ileocolonic resection. The data were produced by immunoSEQ multiplex PCR, yet TCRdb's version contains in-frame clones alone and is incomplete. The sample yields 5,000 or so clones, approximately 80% seen once. The germline V gene has CDR1 SGHNT and CDR2 YYREEE (reference sequence). This CDR3 contains 12 residues. V was cut by 0 bases and J by 10 bases, with 11 bases left in between. In regard to this clone: The target antigen is unknown.

The source material was ileal tissue. The genes are TRBV5-4 and TRBJ2-7; TRBD1 is a possible D gene (5 bases). This clonotype originated in an adult with Crohn's disease. CDR3 DNA: TGTGCCAGCAGCTTGGCCAACAGGCAACAGTACTTC. Translating it yields CASSLANRQQYF.